Sequencing of this T cell receptor (beta chain) was carried out in a study of T cells expressing NK-cell markers (dated by TCRdb to the early 2020s). At the level of the whole study: In sorted CD3+CD56+NKG2C+, CD3+CD56+NKG2C- and CD3+CD56-NKG2C+ T-cell subsets from several donors, TCR beta-chain repertoires were profiled. Among the eight sequenced donors, only one was HCMV-seronegative, while the other seven were HCMV-seropositive. The eight sequenced donors were randomly selected healthy volunteers, three men and five women. Libraries were sequenced as 2 x 150 bp reads on Illumina HiSeq 2000/2500, MiSeq or NextSeq. General study outcomes and caveats: Whether the expanded NKG2C-expressing T cell clones were specific for HCMV antigens was left unclear. In several donors, the dominant CD3+CD56+NKG2C+ clonotypes ranked among the top 10 CD8+ clonotypes, making up about 1.0-8% of CD8+ T cells. Those dominant clonotypes were again the most abundant among CD3+CD56-NKG2C+ cells in a handful of donors, at roughly 25-65%.

HCMV serostatus was determined by detecting HCMV-specific IgG in serum with a commercial ELISA kit. Ficoll density gradient centrifugation was used to isolate peripheral blood mononuclear cells from blood. The CDR3, from cysteine to phenylalanine, totals 15 residues. A DNA sequence was not provided. For CDR1 and CDR2, the germline V gene lists MGHRA and YSYEKL. The sample was run on an Illumina HiSeq 2000. The TCR beta cDNA libraries were made using 5'RACE template switching, a step that added both a universal primer site and unique molecular identifiers. Priming for cDNA synthesis came from the TCR beta constant segment, and two successive PCR amplification steps followed. The study's own analysis went as follows. MIGEC was used to demultiplex reads and group the reads by UMI, and MiTCR was used to assemble and quantify clonotypes. To exclude erroneous sequences, any TCR cDNA sequence not supported by at least two reads was discarded. Downstream repertoire analysis used the tcR package, and clonotypes were matched across fractions by CDR3 nucleotide sequence plus V segment. VDJmatch was used to annotate antigen specificity against VDJdb, with one amino acid substitution in CDR3 allowed. TCRdb reprocessed the reads, so every CDR3 protein sequence counts as one entry and DNA is not shown. In this record, the V and J calls reflect TCRdb's handling and not the investigators' own analysis. Per the sample table, the count is 20,000 or so distinct CDR3 sequences. Of the sample, around three fifths falls within the top ten clones.

Comments on this clonotype: Its antigen has not been determined.

The V gene is TRBV4-1 and the J gene is TRBJ2-5; the TCRdb D gene call, TRBD2, has no DNA to confirm it. The source is a man aged 18-75 years in good health. The sequencing sample was made of blood T cells: a sorted CD56 or NKG2C T cell subset, CD4+ or CD8+ T cells, or bulk PBMC T cells (not recorded which). CDR3 reads: CASSHLQAGVETQYF.